A selection of T cell receptor beta chains follows, all from one sample in a study of T cells after yellow fever vaccination. MiXCR, run by TCRdb on the 5' RACE reads, gives a single entry per CDR3 protein. The sample has more than 20,000 distinct CDR3 sequences; 5.5% are singletons. Sequencing was performed on PBMCs, either bulk or a sorted T-cell subset (CD4+, CD8+, memory, or dextramer-sorted; not recorded which), taken 15 days after the yellow fever booster vaccination. The receptors stem from a man younger than 45 who received the YFV17D yellow fever vaccine. CDR3s include the opening cysteine and the closing phenylalanine or tryptophan. Each record gives: CDR3 protein, CDR3 DNA, CDR3 length, J gene, V gene, clone size, D gene. A D gene is named only where the DNA matches it firmly. Clone size appears in some rows only: once, few, many, or a class for an expanded clone.

CSVEEDSRDEQFF TGCAGCGTCGAGGAGGATTCTCGGGATGAGCAGTTCTTC 13 TRBJ2-1 TRBV29-1 many .
CSAKAPGVNTEAFF TGCAGTGCTAAGGCCCCGGGGGTAAACACTGAAGCTTTCTTT 14 TRBJ1-1 TRBV20-1 many .
CASSSGLSTGELFF TGTGCCAGCAGCTCGGGACTCAGCACCGGGGAGCTGTTTTTT 14 TRBJ2-2 TRBV7-2 many .
CSARDIRSSYNEQFF TGCAGTGCTAGAGATATACGGAGCTCCTACAATGAGCAGTTCTTC 15 TRBJ2-1 TRBV20-1 many .
CSAPLGGRMNTEAFF TGCAGTGCCCCCCTCGGGGGCCGGATGAACACTGAAGCTTTCTTT 15 TRBJ1-1 TRBV20-1 many .
CASSPLTSGVGLEQFF TGTGCCAGCAGTCCCCTAACTAGCGGAGTAGGGTTGGAGCAGTTCTTC 16 TRBJ2-1 TRBV12-3/TRBV12-4 many TRBD2
CARLSAATEAFF TGTGCCAGGCTTTCTGCTGCCACTGAAGCTTTCTTT 12 TRBJ1-1 TRBV19 many .
CASTQRQGQGEQYF TGTGCCAGCACCCAAAGACAGGGGCAGGGCGAGCAGTACTTC 14 TRBJ2-7 TRBV7-2 few TRBD1
CSAKRSTGRTEAFF TGCAGTGCTAAGAGGTCGACAGGGCGGACTGAAGCTTTCTTT 14 TRBJ1-1 TRBV20-1 many TRBD1
CASSSPTFIRDRNTGELFF TGTGCCAGCAGTTCCCCCACCTTCATCCGGGACAGAAACACCGGGGAGCTGTTTTTT 19 TRBJ2-2 TRBV28 few TRBD1
CASSLGGLAGGGEQFF TGTGCCAGCAGCTTAGGGGGACTAGCGGGAGGGGGTGAGCAGTTCTTC 16 TRBJ2-1 TRBV7-8 many TRBD2
CASSFRRGVNEQFF TGTGCCAGCAGCTTCCGGAGGGGAGTCAATGAGCAGTTCTTC 14 TRBJ2-1 TRBV7-2 many .
CASSLVNEQYF TGTGCCAGCAGCTTAGTAAACGAGCAGTACTTC 11 TRBJ2-7 TRBV7-8 many .
CASSQGDIASVEQYF TGTGCCAGCAGCCAAGGGGACATTGCTTCTGTCGAGCAGTACTTC 15 TRBJ2-7 TRBV3-1 many .
CASSTSGLEAFF TGCGCCAGCAGCACGTCAGGGCTTGAAGCTTTCTTT 12 TRBJ1-1 TRBV5-1 many .
CASSLDRNEKLFF TGTGCCAGCAGCTTGGACAGAAATGAAAAACTGTTTTTT 13 TRBJ1-4 TRBV5-6 many .
CASRGTTGPDTQYF TGTGCCAGCAGGGGGACTACCGGCCCCGATACGCAGTATTTT 14 TRBJ2-3 TRBV28 many TRBD2
CASSEAAGTGHTDTQYF TGTGCCAGCAGTGAAGCGGCCGGGACAGGTCACACAGATACGCAGTATTTT 17 TRBJ2-3 TRBV6-1 many TRBD1
CASSQGQVDYEQYF TGCGCCAGCAGCCAAGGACAGGTAGACTACGAGCAGTACTTC 14 TRBJ2-7 TRBV4-1 few .
CASSLYRGVGSKNIQYF TGTGCCAGCAGCTTATATCGGGGGGTTGGTAGCAAAAACATTCAGTACTTC 17 TRBJ2-4 TRBV11-2 many TRBD2
CASSRRTSGTDTQYF TGTGCCAGCAGCAGACGGACTAGCGGGACAGATACGCAGTATTTT 15 TRBJ2-3 TRBV7-2 many TRBD2
CASSHRDGYYEQYF TGTGCCAGCAGCCACCGGGACGGATACTACGAGCAGTACTTC 14 TRBJ2-7 TRBV5-5 many .
CASSLGGDTLEQYF TGTGCCAGCAGCTTAGGAGGAGACACGCTCGAGCAGTACTTC 14 TRBJ2-7 TRBV7-2 many .
CASGRTGKVTDTQYF TGCGCCAGCGGACGGACAGGGAAGGTCACAGATACGCAGTATTTT 15 TRBJ2-3 TRBV5-1 many TRBD1
CASSRLAGGTGELFF TGTGCCAGCAGCCGGCTAGCGGGAGGTACCGGGGAGCTGTTTTTT 15 TRBJ2-2 TRBV9 many TRBD2
CASRTSGNEQFF TGTGCCAGCAGAACAAGCGGAAATGAGCAGTTCTTC 12 TRBJ2-1 TRBV12-3/TRBV12-4 medium-sized .
CASSQGTEAFF TGTGCCAGCAGCCAGGGGACTGAAGCTTTCTTT 11 TRBJ1-1 TRBV6-5 few .
CSARGTASYGELFF TGCAGTGCTAGGGGGACAGCTTCGTACGGGGAGCTGTTTTTT 14 TRBJ2-2 TRBV20-1 many TRBD1
CASNSGITDTQYF TGTGCCAGTAATAGCGGGATCACAGATACGCAGTATTTT 13 TRBJ2-3 TRBV7-2 many TRBD2
CASISGGLNTEAFF TGCGCCAGCATATCTGGAGGGTTGAACACTGAAGCTTTCTTT 14 TRBJ1-1 TRBV5-1 many .
CASSQEGRKGSGELFF TGCGCCAGCAGCCAAGAAGGTCGAAAGGGTAGCGGGGAGCTGTTTTTT 16 TRBJ2-2 TRBV4-3 many .
CASSRRQVHEQYF TGTGCCAGCAGCCGCCGACAGGTTCACGAGCAGTACTTC 13 TRBJ2-7 TRBV3-1 many .
CAISQGTATDTQYF TGTGCCATCAGTCAAGGGACGGCTACAGATACGCAGTATTTT 14 TRBJ2-3 TRBV10-3 many .
CASRLMTGDSNQPQHF TGTGCCAGCAGACTCATGACAGGGGATAGCAATCAGCCCCAGCATTTT 16 TRBJ1-5 TRBV6-5 many TRBD1
CASGTGMNTEAFF TGTGCCAGCGGTACAGGGATGAACACTGAAGCTTTCTTT 13 TRBJ1-1 TRBV28 many .
CASSLLDREQGYTF TGTGCCAGCAGCCTCCTAGACAGGGAACAGGGCTACACCTTC 14 TRBJ1-2 TRBV3-1 many TRBD1
CASSLNRATGELFF TGCGCCAGCAGCCTAAACAGGGCCACCGGGGAGCTGTTTTTT 14 TRBJ2-2 TRBV4-3 many .
CASSYSSGRNTGELFF TGTGCCAGCAGTTACAGTAGCGGGCGGAACACCGGGGAGCTGTTTTTT 16 TRBJ2-2 TRBV6-5 many TRBD2
CASSYSRIVQGPTEAFF TGTGCCAGCAGTTACTCAAGGATCGTTCAGGGGCCTACTGAAGCTTTCTTT 17 TRBJ1-1 TRBV6-2/TRBV6-3 many .
CSARDFDRSNEKLFF TGCAGTGCTAGAGATTTTGACAGATCTAATGAAAAACTGTTTTTT 15 TRBJ1-4 TRBV20-1 many .
CAISESGEAGVHTGELFF TGTGCCATCAGTGAGTCCGGTGAGGCGGGAGTTCACACCGGGGAGCTGTTTTTT 18 TRBJ2-2 TRBV10-3 many TRBD2
CSVRAGLAGLGVEQFF TGCAGTGTCCGGGCGGGACTAGCGGGCCTAGGCGTGGAGCAGTTCTTC 16 TRBJ2-1 TRBV20-1 . TRBD2
CSAQYRGLTQYF TGCAGTGCACAATACAGGGGACTGACCCAGTACTTC 12 TRBJ2-5 TRBV20-1 many .
CASSWTGSSYEQYF TGCGCCAGCAGCTGGACAGGGAGCTCCTACGAGCAGTACTTC 14 TRBJ2-7 TRBV5-1 many TRBD1
CASSDTGGNQPQHF TGTGCCAGCAGCGACACAGGGGGCAATCAGCCCCAGCATTTT 14 TRBJ1-5 TRBV12-3/TRBV12-4 many TRBD1
CASSFGTTGGKLFF TGCGCCAGCAGCTTCGGCACCACCGGGGGGAAACTGTTTTTT 14 TRBJ1-4 TRBV5-1 many .
CSGGLAERYNEQFF TGCAGCGGGGGACTAGCGGAGCGTTACAATGAGCAGTTCTTC 14 TRBJ2-1 TRBV29-1 medium-sized TRBD2
CASRDSDLYEQYF TGTGCCAGCAGGGACAGTGATTTATACGAGCAGTACTTC 13 TRBJ2-7 TRBV19 many TRBD1
CASTLDFYNEQFF TGTGCCAGCACCCTGGACTTTTACAATGAGCAGTTCTTC 13 TRBJ2-1 TRBV6-2/TRBV6-3 . .
CATKAVNRGKNIQYF TGTGCCACAAAGGCGGTAAACCGGGGCAAAAACATTCAGTACTTC 15 TRBJ2-4 TRBV28 many .
CAISEVPGDEQFF TGTGCCATCAGTGAGGTCCCGGGGGACGAGCAGTTCTTC 13 TRBJ2-1 TRBV10-3 many .
CSAPGQGKGLFF TGCAGTGCCCCGGGACAGGGAAAAGGACTGTTTTTT 12 TRBJ1-4 TRBV20-1 many TRBD1
CASSQELLSTEQFF TGCGCCAGCAGCCAGGAGCTACTCAGTACTGAGCAGTTCTTC 14 TRBJ2-1 TRBV4-3 many .